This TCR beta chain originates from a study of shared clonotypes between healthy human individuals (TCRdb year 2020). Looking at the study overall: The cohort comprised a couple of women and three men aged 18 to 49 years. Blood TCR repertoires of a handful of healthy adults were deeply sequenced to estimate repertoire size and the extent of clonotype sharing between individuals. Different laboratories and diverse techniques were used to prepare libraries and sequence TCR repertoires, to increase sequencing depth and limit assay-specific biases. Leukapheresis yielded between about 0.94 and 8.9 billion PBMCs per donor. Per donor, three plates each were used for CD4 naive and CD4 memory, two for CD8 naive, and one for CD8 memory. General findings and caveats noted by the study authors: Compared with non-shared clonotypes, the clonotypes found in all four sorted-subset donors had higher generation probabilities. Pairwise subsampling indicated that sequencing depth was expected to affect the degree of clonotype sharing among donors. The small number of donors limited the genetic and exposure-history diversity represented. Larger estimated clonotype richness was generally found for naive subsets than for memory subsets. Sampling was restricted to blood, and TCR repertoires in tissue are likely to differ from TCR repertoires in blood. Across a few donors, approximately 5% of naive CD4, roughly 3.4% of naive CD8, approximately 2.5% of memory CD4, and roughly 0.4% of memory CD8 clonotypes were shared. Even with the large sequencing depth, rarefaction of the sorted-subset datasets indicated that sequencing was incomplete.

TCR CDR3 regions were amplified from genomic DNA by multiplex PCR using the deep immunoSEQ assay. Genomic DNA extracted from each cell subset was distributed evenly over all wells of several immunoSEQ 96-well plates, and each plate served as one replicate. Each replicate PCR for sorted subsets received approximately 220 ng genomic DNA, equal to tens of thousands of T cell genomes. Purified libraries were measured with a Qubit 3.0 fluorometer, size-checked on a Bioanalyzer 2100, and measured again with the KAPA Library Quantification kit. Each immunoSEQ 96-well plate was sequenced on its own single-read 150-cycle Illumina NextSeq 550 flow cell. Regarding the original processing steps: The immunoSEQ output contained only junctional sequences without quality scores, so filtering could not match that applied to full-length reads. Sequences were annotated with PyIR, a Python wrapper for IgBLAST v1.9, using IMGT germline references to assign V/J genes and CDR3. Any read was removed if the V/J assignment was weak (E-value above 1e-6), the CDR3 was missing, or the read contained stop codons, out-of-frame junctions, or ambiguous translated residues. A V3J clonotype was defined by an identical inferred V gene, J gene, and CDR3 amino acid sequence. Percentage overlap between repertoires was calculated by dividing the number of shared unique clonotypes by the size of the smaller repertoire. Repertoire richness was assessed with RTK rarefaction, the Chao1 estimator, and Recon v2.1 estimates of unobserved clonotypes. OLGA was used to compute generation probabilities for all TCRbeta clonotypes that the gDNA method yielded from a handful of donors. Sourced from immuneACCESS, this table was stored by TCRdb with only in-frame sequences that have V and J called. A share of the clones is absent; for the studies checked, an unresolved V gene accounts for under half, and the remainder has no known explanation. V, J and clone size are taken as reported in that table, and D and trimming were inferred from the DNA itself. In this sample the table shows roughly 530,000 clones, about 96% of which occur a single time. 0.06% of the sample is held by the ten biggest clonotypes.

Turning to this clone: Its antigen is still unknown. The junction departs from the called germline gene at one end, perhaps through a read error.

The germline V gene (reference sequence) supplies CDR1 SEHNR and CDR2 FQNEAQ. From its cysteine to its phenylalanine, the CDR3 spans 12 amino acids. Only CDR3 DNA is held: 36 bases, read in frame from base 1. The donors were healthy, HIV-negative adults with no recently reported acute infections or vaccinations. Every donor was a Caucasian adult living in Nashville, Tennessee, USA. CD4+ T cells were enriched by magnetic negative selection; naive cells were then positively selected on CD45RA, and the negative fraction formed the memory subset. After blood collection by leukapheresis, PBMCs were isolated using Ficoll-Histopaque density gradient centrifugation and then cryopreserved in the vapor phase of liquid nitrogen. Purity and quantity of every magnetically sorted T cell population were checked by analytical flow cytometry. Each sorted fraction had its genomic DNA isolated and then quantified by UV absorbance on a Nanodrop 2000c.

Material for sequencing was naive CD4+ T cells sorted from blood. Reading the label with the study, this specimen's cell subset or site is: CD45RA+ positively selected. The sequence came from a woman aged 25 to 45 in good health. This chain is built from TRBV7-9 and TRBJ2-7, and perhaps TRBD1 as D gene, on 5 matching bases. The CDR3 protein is CASSLAPTEVHF. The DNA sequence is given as TGTGCCAGCAGCTTAGCACCGACAGAGGTACACTTC.